Listed below are T cell receptor beta chains from one sample, sequenced in a study of blood T cell repertoires in COVID-19. Clones were sequenced by immunoSEQ multiplex PCR, and TCRdb holds only the in-frame ones, with some missing. The data hold 200,000 to 300,000 clones, with roughly 86% observed a single time. The sequencing input was peripheral blood. These receptors were collected from a woman between 50 and 59 years old with acute or convalescent COVID-19. The CDR3 runs from the conserved cysteine through the conserved F or W. Fields, in order: clone size, D gene, V gene, J gene, CDR3 protein, CDR3 DNA. The D gene is left open where the match is weak. Expanded clones are given a class, and other clones once, few, many or no size at all.

>.|TRBD1|TRBV9|TRBJ1-2
CASSPSDRGYGYTF
TGTGCCAGCAGCCCCAGCGACAGGGGCTATGGCTACACCTTC
>.|.|TRBV14|TRBJ2-7
CASSQVAGVISEQYF
TGTGCCAGCAGCCAAGTGGCAGGTGTAATCTCCGAGCAGTACTTC
>.|.|TRBV5-3|TRBJ2-7
CARSLSQDF
TGTGCCAGAAGCCTATCTCAGGACTTC
>.|.|TRBV11-2|TRBJ2-1
CASSSIPQGIAEQFF
TGTGCCAGCAGCTCAATTCCCCAGGGGATCGCTGAGCAGTTCTTC
>.|TRBD2|TRBV6-5|TRBJ2-7
CASRTSGSSYEQYF
TGTGCCAGCAGGACTAGCGGGAGTTCCTACGAGCAGTACTTC
>.|TRBD2|TRBV19|TRBJ2-1
CASRIGTSPYNEQFF
TGTGCCAGTCGAATCGGGACTAGCCCCTACAATGAGCAGTTCTTC
>.|.|TRBV24-1|TRBJ2-1
CATSDALAGPYNEQFF
TGTGCCACCAGTGATGCGCTCGCGGGGCCCTACAATGAGCAGTTCTTC
>.|.|TRBV4-1|TRBJ2-7
CASRSGTSSSYEQYF
TGCGCCAGCAGGTCCGGGACAAGTAGCTCCTACGAGCAGTACTTC
>.|.|TRBV19|TRBJ1-4
CASSETGPTNEKLFF
TGTGCCAGTAGTGAAACAGGGCCGACTAATGAAAAACTGTTTTTT
>.|TRBD2|TRBV11-3|TRBJ2-1
CASSFRGAGGSDEQFF
TGTGCCAGCAGCTTCCGGGGGGCGGGAGGATCGGATGAGCAGTTCTTC
>once|TRBD2|TRBV28|TRBJ2-1
CASSFSLAGGYNEQFF
TGTGCCAGCAGTTTTTCTCTAGCGGGAGGATACAATGAGCAGTTCTTC
>.|.|TRBV7-8|TRBJ2-5
CASSLGGRLQETQYF
TGTGCCAGCAGCTTAGGAGGGAGGCTCCAAGAGACCCAGTACTTC
>few|TRBD1|TRBV5-1|TRBJ1-5
CASSLGDRGQPQHF
TGCGCCAGCAGCTTGGGCGACAGGGGCCAGCCCCAGCATTTT
>.|.|TRBV28|TRBJ1-6
CASSLWQGISPLHF
TGTGCCAGCAGTTTATGGCAGGGGATTTCACCCCTCCACTTT
>.|TRBD2|TRBV5-4|TRBJ2-2
CAVSSGSNTGELFF
TGTGCCGTCTCTAGCGGGAGTAACACCGGGGAGCTGTTTTTT
>.|TRBD1|TRBV5-8|TRBJ1-5
CASSFTGGGGGNQPQHF
TGTGCCAGCAGCTTTACAGGGGGCGGTGGGGGCAATCAGCCCCAGCATTTT
>.|TRBD2|TRBV7-9|TRBJ2-1
CASSPNSGGTYNEQFF
TGTGCCAGCAGCCCAAATAGCGGGGGTACCTACAATGAGCAGTTCTTC
>.|TRBD1|TRBV15|TRBJ2-7
CATSRRARGSSSNEQYF
TGTGCCACCAGCAGAAGGGCCAGGGGGTCTAGTAGCAACGAGCAGTACTTC
>.|.|TRBV24-1|TRBJ2-6
CATSPLRGQGANVLTF
TGTGCCACCAGTCCCCTTCGGGGACAAGGGGCCAACGTCCTGACTTTC
>.|.|TRBV27|TRBJ1-6
CASRQGLTALHF
TGTGCCAGCAGACAGGGTTTAACGGCCCTCCACTTT
>.|TRBD2|TRBV6-5|TRBJ2-7
CASSTSGRAPEQYF
TGTGCCAGCAGTACTAGCGGGAGGGCCCCCGAGCAGTACTTC
>.|.|TRBV28|TRBJ1-2
CASSLGQGSHGYTF
TGTGCCAGCAGTTTGGGGCAGGGGAGTCATGGCTACACCTTC
>.|.|TRBV5-4|TRBJ1-2
CASSPDSNYGYTF
TGTGCCAGCAGCCCGGACAGTAACTATGGCTACACCTTC
>.|.|TRBV7-3|TRBJ1-1
CASSRTVNTEAFF
TGTGCCAGCAGCCGGACAGTGAACACTGAAGCTTTCTTT
>.|.|TRBV6-2/TRBV6-3|TRBJ2-5
CASSYPPHGESLKRETQYF
TGTGCCAGCAGCTATCCCCCCCATGGGGAGTCGTTAAAGAGGGAGACCCAGTACTTC
>.|TRBD1|TRBV6-5|TRBJ1-1
CASRGQGRDTEAFF
TGTGCCAGCAGGGGACAGGGGCGGGACACTGAAGCTTTCTTT
>.|.|TRBV7-2|TRBJ2-5
CASSSDSSQETQYF
TGTGCCAGCAGCTCCGACAGTAGCCAAGAGACCCAGTACTTC
>.|.|TRBV6-6|TRBJ2-3
CASGGLVDTQYF
TGTGCCAGCGGGGGACTTGTAGATACGCAGTATTTT
>once|.|TRBV6-5|TRBJ2-3
CASRLGGTDTQYF
TGTGCCAGCAGGTTAGGAGGGACAGATACGCAGTATTTT
>.|.|TRBV7-2|TRBJ1-2
CASSPRDGGYYGYTF
TGTGCCAGCAGCCCGCGGGACGGAGGGTACTATGGCTACACCTTC
>.|.|TRBV9|TRBJ1-5
CASSDSGAGQPQHF
TGTGCCAGCAGCGATTCGGGCGCGGGTCAGCCCCAGCATTTT
>.|TRBD2|TRBV5-1|TRBJ2-1
CASSLGVSGSNEQFF
TGCGCCAGCAGCTTGGGAGTTAGCGGGAGCAATGAGCAGTTCTTC
>.|TRBD1|TRBV28|TRBJ2-3
CASSSRGSTDTQYF
TGTGCCAGCAGTTCCAGGGGGAGCACAGATACGCAGTATTTT
>.|TRBD2|TRBV3-1/TRBV3-2|TRBJ2-7
CASSHLLAGGPCGLYEQYF
TGTGCCAGCAGCCACCTACTAGCGGGAGGGCCTTGTGGATTATACGAGCAGTACTTC
>.|TRBD1|TRBV18|TRBJ1-1
CASSPDRVRSEAFF
TGTGCCAGCTCACCGGACAGGGTACGCTCTGAAGCTTTCTTT
>few|TRBD2|TRBV4-1|TRBJ2-7
CASSPSGGKTYEQYF
TGCGCCAGCAGCCCATCGGGGGGGAAAACCTACGAGCAGTACTTC
>.|.|TRBV14|TRBJ2-7
CASSQVVPAWGGEQYF
TGTGCCAGCAGCCAAGTGGTCCCAGCTTGGGGCGGCGAGCAGTACTTC
>.|.|TRBV5-1|TRBJ2-5
CASSLENRDIQRETQYF
TGCGCCAGCAGCTTAGAAAACCGGGACATACAACGGGAGACCCAGTACTTC
>.|TRBD1|TRBV24-1|TRBJ1-1
CATSDSGTGNTEAFF
TGTGCCACCAGTGACTCCGGGACAGGGAACACTGAAGCTTTCTTT
>.|TRBD1|TRBV7-3|TRBJ1-2
CASSLYGTGYGYTF
TGTGCCAGCAGCTTATACGGGACAGGGTATGGCTACACCTTC
>.|TRBD2|TRBV19|TRBJ2-1
CASSATGGPYNEQFF
TGTGCCAGTAGTGCAACGGGGGGTCCCTACAATGAGCAGTTCTTC
>few|.|TRBV5-1|TRBJ1-6
CASSFDVDRRPLHF
TGCGCCAGCAGCTTCGACGTGGACCGGAGGCCCCTCCACTTT
>.|.|TRBV27|TRBJ1-5
CATPRVAHQPQHF
TGTGCCACCCCTCGAGTAGCCCATCAGCCCCAGCATTTT
>many|.|TRBV7-9|TRBJ2-3
CASSSGTDTQYF
TGTGCCAGCAGCTCTGGCACAGATACGCAGTATTTT
>.|.|TRBV3-1/TRBV3-2|TRBJ2-7
CANLLSGLSYEQYF
TGTGCCAACTTACTTAGCGGACTCTCCTACGAGCAGTACTTC
>.|.|TRBV19|TRBJ1-1
CASSGELGSVNTEAFF
TGTGCCAGTAGTGGGGAGTTGGGCTCGGTGAACACTGAAGCTTTCTTT
>.|TRBD2|TRBV6-5|TRBJ2-2
CASSYGTSRAVLFF
TGTGCCAGCAGTTATGGGACTAGTCGTGCGGTGCTGTTTTTT
>.|.|TRBV4-1|TRBJ1-2
CASSQDAGKNYGYTF
TGCGCCAGCAGCCAAGATGCAGGGAAAAACTATGGCTACACCTTC
>once|.|TRBV5-6|TRBJ2-3
CASSLGAGTSGMDTQYF
TGTGCCAGCAGCCTGGGGGCCGGGACTTCTGGCATGGATACGCAGTATTTT
>.|TRBD1|TRBV6-1|TRBJ1-5
CASSEAGTDYFRPQHF
TGTGCCAGCAGTGAAGCGGGGACAGACTACTTTAGGCCCCAGCATTTT
>.|TRBD2|TRBV9|TRBJ2-3
CASNLAGPTDTQYF
TGTGCCAGCAACCTAGCGGGACCGACAGATACGCAGTATTTT